The rows below give T cell receptor beta chains drawn from one sample of a study of identifying expanded T cells in peripheral blood. The assay was immunoSEQ multiplex PCR, and TCRdb's table has in-frame clones only and misses some. The sample lists around 57,000 clones, 87% occurring once. The specimen was blood. These TCRs come from a person aged 18 to 75 in good health. Both conserved end residues are part of each CDR3. The D gene is left open where the match is weak. Only part of the rows carry a size: once, few, many, or a class if the clone is expanded.

v_gene	d_gene	abundance	j_gene	CDR3nt	CDR3aa
TRBV6-5	-	-	TRBJ1-4	TGTGCCAGCAGCTACTTGTGGTTCGGGGGTACTGAAAAACTGTTTTTT	CASSYLWFGGTEKLFF
TRBV18	-	-	TRBJ1-1	TGTGCCAGCTCACCACTACCAACGGACAGGAACACTGAAGCTTTCTTT	CASSPLPTDRNTEAFF
TRBV6-4	-	few	TRBJ2-1	TGTGCCAGCAGTGGGTCCCCACAGGGAAATGAGCAGTTCTTC	CASSGSPQGNEQFF
TRBV6-7	-	-	TRBJ1-3	TGTGCCAGCAGTTACGCAGGGAGCTCTGGAAACACCATATATTTT	CASSYAGSSGNTIYF
TRBV9	-	-	TRBJ1-3	TGTGCCAGCAGCGTACGACAGCCAGGCCTTGGAAACACCATATATTTT	CASSVRQPGLGNTIYF
TRBV9	TRBD1	-	TRBJ2-5	TGTGCCAGCAGCGTCGGGACAGGGGGGCAGACCCAGTACTTC	CASSVGTGGQTQYF
TRBV2	-	-	TRBJ2-7	TGTGCCAGTGCAGGCTACGAGCAGTACTTC	CASAGYEQYF
TRBV19	TRBD1	-	TRBJ1-5	TGTGCCAGTAGCGGGACAGGGTTCTCTCAGCCCCAGCATTTT	CASSGTGFSQPQHF
TRBV20-1	TRBD1	once	TRBJ1-1	TGCAGTGCTGGACAGGTTGTAGCTTTCTTT	CSAGQVVAFF
TRBV30	TRBD1	-	TRBJ1-6	TGTGCCTGGAGTAGACCGGGACAGGGGACTTCACCCCTCCACTTT	CAWSRPGQGTSPLHF
TRBV2	-	few	TRBJ2-7	TGTGCCAGCAGTGGTATGGACGAGCAGTACTTC	CASSGMDEQYF
TRBV6-6	-	-	TRBJ1-6	TGTGCCAGCAGTTACCTAGGGCTCGATAATTCACCCCTCCACTTT	CASSYLGLDNSPLHF
TRBV6-4	TRBD1	once	TRBJ2-1	TGTGCCAGCAGTGAATACGACAGGGGCCCCTACAATGAGCAGTTCTTC	CASSEYDRGPYNEQFF
TRBV5-1	-	-	TRBJ2-7	TGCGCCAGCAGACCGGGACTTTTATACGAGCAGTACTTC	CASRPGLLYEQYF
TRBV18	-	-	TRBJ1-4	TGTGCCAGCTCACCACCGGGAAGGGCTAATGAAAAACTGTTTTTT	CASSPPGRANEKLFF
TRBV9	TRBD1	once	TRBJ2-5	TGTGCCAGCAGCACCCAGACAGGGTGGGAGACCCAGTACTTC	CASSTQTGWETQYF
TRBV4-2	TRBD2	-	TRBJ2-3	TGTGCCAGCAGCCAGATTACTAGCGGAGAGTACACAGATACGCAGTATTTT	CASSQITSGEYTDTQYF
TRBV14	TRBD2	-	TRBJ2-7	TGTGCCAGCGCTGGATTGGGACTAGCGGGAGCCGAGCAGTACTTC	CASAGLGLAGAEQYF
TRBV4-1	-	-	TRBJ1-4	TGCGCCAGCAGCCAAGTCGGGGAAAAACTGTTTTTT	CASSQVGEKLFF
TRBV5-1	-	-	TRBJ2-2	TGCGCCAGCAGCTTGGAGTCTTGGGGGTCCGGGGAGCTGTTTTTT	CASSLESWGSGELFF
TRBV27	-	-	TRBJ1-5	TGTGCCAGCAGTCCTCGTTATAGCAATCAGCCCCAGCATTTT	CASSPRYSNQPQHF
TRBV28	TRBD1	-	TRBJ1-6	TGTGCCAGCAGTCCTCGAGAAGGGGGCGTGTCACCCCTCCACTTT	CASSPREGGVSPLHF
TRBV6-4	TRBD2	-	TRBJ2-3	TGTGCCAGCAGTGAAGGTTTTAGCGGGGGGGCGACAGATACGCAGTATTTT	CASSEGFSGGATDTQYF
TRBV7-9	-	-	TRBJ2-5	TGTGCCAGCAGCTTAGAGAACCCACAAGAGACCCAGTACTTC	CASSLENPQETQYF
TRBV6-1	TRBD1	-	TRBJ1-1	TGTGCCAGCAGTGTGGACAGGGGCGATGAAGCTTTCTTT	CASSVDRGDEAFF